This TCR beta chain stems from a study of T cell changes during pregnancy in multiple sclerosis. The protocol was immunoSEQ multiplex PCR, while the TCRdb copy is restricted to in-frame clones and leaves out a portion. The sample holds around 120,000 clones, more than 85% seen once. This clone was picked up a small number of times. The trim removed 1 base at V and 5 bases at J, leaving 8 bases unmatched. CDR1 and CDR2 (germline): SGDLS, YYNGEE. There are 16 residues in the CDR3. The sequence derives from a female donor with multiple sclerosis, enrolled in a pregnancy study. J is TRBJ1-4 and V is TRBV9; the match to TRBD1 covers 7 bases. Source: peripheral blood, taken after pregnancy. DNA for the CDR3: TGTGCCAGCAGCGTAAATCCCGACAGGGTGAATGAAAAACTGTTTTTT. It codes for CASSVNPDRVNEKLFF. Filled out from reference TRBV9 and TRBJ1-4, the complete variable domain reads DSGVTQTPKHLITATGQRVTLRCSPRSGDLSVYWYQQSLDQGLQFLIQYYNGEERAKGNILERFSAQQFPDLHSELNLSSLELGDSALYFCASSVNPDRVNEKLFFGSGTQLSVL.